The 7 T cell receptor beta chains given below trace back to one sample, sequenced in a study of blood T cell repertoires in COVID-19. The repertoire was sequenced with immunoSEQ multiplex PCR; TCRdb's copy has only in-frame clones and lacks some. The repertoire holds about 300,000 clones, around 88% seen once, with roughly 7% in the top ten. Specimen: peripheral blood. The receptors were gathered from a woman aged 25 to 39 who had recovered from COVID-19.

CDR3 amino acids: CASSANRVSNQPQHF. CDR3 DNA: TGTGCCAGCAGTGCGAACAGGGTTAGCAATCAGCCCCAGCATTTT. This chain joins TRBV28 and TRBJ1-5; perhaps TRBD1 as D (6 bases). Trimming cost V 5 bases and J 0 bases, with 11 bases left between them. The CDR3 extends over 15 amino acids. Germline V gene sequence: CDR1 MDHEN, CDR2 SYDVKM.

Regarding this clone: This sample also contains other DNA sequences that code for the same CDR3. The rearrangement uses TRBV5-1 and TRBJ1-4, with no clear D. The CDR3 is made up of 15 amino acids. Trimming shortened V by 0 bases and J by 0 bases, and 6 bases separated the two germline ends. Germline-derived CDR1 and CDR2 are SGHRS and YFSETQ. The CDR3 sequence is CASSLAGATNEKLFF. CDR3 bases: TGCGCCAGCAGCTTGGCCGGGGCAACTAATGAAAAACTGTTTTTT.

The chain has TRBV29-1 and TRBJ2-2; 13 positions match TRBD2. The V gene end was trimmed by 4 bases and the J gene end by 1 base; junction bases not matched to a gene: 12. There are 19 residues in the CDR3. Germline lookup yields CDR1 SQVTM and CDR2 ANQGSEA. The CDR3 loop reads CSVGAPGTSGEWNTGELFF. CDR3 sequence (DNA): TGCAGCGTTGGGGCCCCAGGGACTAGCGGGGAGTGGAACACCGGGGAGCTGTTTTTT.

CDR3 region: CASSTSGGGTEAFF. For the CDR3, the DNA is TGTGCCAGCAGCACTTCGGGGGGAGGCACTGAAGCTTTCTTT. The genes are TRBV28 and TRBJ1-1; possibly TRBD1 for D (5 bases). The germline gives CDR1 MDHEN, CDR2 SYDVKM. Trimming shortened V by 6 bases and J by 4 bases, and 15 bases separated the two germline ends. The CDR3 length is 14 residues.

The J gene is TRBJ1-5, the V gene TRBV30; 7 bases line up with TRBD1. The germline gives CDR1 GTSNPN, CDR2 SVGIG (reference sequence). The CDR3 totals 15 residues. V lost 4 bases to trimming and J lost 1 base; unmatched junction nucleotides: 7. CDR3 in DNA: TGTGCCTGGACCACCACAGGGGTGAGCAATCAGCCCCAGCATTTT. Translated: CAWTTTGVSNQPQHF. The whole variable domain, remainder taken from reference TRBV30 and TRBJ1-5, is SQTIHQWPATLVQPVGSPLSLECTVEGTSNPNLYWYRQAAGRGLQLLFYSVGIGQISSEVPQNLSASRPQDRQFILSSKKLLLSDSGFYLCAWTTTGVSNQPQHFGDGTRLSIL.

The chain employs TRBV5-1 and TRBJ1-6; D not resolved. V was clipped by 6 bases and J by 8 bases, with 6 bases between them. This CDR3 has 11 residues. Germline V gene sequence: CDR1 SGHRS, CDR2 YFSETQ. The CDR3 region is CASTTHSPLHF. In nucleotides, the CDR3 is TGCGCCAGCACCACTCATTCACCCCTCCACTTT.

CDR3 protein: CSGADRDRNSPLHF. For the CDR3, the DNA is TGCAGCGGTGCTGACCGGGACAGGAATTCACCCCTCCACTTT. V is TRBV29-1 and J is TRBJ1-6; 8 bases map to TRBD1. V shed 7 bases, J shed 7 bases, and the junction held 9 bases outside the gene matches. The CDR3 runs 14 residues. Germline CDR1 and CDR2: SQVTM and ANQGSEA.